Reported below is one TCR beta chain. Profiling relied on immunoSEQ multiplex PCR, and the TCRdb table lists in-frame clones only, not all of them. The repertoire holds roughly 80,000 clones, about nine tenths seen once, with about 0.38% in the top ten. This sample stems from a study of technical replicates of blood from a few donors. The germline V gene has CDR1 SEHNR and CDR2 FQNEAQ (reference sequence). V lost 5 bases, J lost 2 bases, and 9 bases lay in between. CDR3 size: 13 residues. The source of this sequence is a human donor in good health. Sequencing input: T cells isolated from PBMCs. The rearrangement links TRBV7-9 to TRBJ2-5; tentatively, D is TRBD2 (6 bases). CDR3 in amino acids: CASSKGLQETQYF. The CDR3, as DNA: TGTGCCAGCAGCAAGGGACTTCAAGAGACCCAGTACTTC.